This T cell receptor (beta chain) was sequenced during a study of blood T cell repertoires in COVID-19. For the study at large: Both acute and convalescent COVID-19 samples were obtained from the United States, Italy and Spain.

The V segment lost 0 bases and the J segment 1 base; nucleotides outside the gene matches: 6. Germline V gives CDR1 LGHNA, CDR2 YNFKEQ. This CDR3 region has 17 residues. The repertoire was sequenced with immunoSEQ multiplex PCR; TCRdb's copy has only in-frame clones and lacks some. Found here are 87,000 or so clones, around nine tenths of them singletons; the top ten hold around 10%. J is TRBJ2-1 and V is TRBV4-2, with TRBD2 matching 7 bases. Sequenced material: peripheral blood. This TCR was recovered from a man older than 75 with acute or convalescent COVID-19. CDR3 sequence: CASSQEGGGRSYNEQFF. In nucleotides, the CDR3 is TGTGCCAGCAGCCAAGAGGGGGGAGGGAGATCCTACAATGAGCAGTTCTTC.